Below, 2 T cell receptor beta chains from the same sample are listed, as sequenced in a study of response to subunit inactivated influenza vaccine. A single record per CDR3 protein comes from TCRdb applying MiXCR to the RT-PCR reads. This table holds roughly 700,000 distinct CDR3 sequences, 15% to 19% found once. The sample consisted of PBMCs from blood, taken roughly 13 days after vaccination. The receptor source for this set is a man aged 50-59 years who received an inactivated influenza vaccine.

Comment on this clonotype: Mismatch with germline at one junction end may stem from a read error. The rearrangement links TRBV11-2 to TRBJ2-7; possible D gene TRBD1, 5 bases. The CDR3 runs 14 residues. In germline, CDR1 is SGHAT, CDR2 FQNNGV. Here the CDR3 DNA reads TGTGCCAGCAGCCCTTTCAGGGCCTTTCCTAGGCCACCTTTC. Protein sequence: CASSPFRAFPRPPF.

There are a few counts of this clonotype. The chain combines TRBV4-3 with TRBJ1-2, with 9 bases fitting TRBD1. The J segment lost 7 bases and the V segment lost 4 bases, leaving 10 bases of the junction unmatched. Germline V gene data show CDR1 as LGHNA and CDR2 as YSLEER. This CDR3 is 15 amino acids long. CDR3: CASSLQTGGTVGYTF. CDR3 DNA: TGCGCCAGCAGCCTCCAGACAGGGGGTACGGTTGGCTACACCTTC.